This is a list of T cell receptor beta chains from one sample in a study of CD8 T cells in Susac syndrome. TCRdb called the immunoSEQ multiplex PCR reads again in MiXCR, with one record for every CDR3 protein. The table includes 200,000 or so distinct CDR3 sequences, around 95% detected once. The material sequenced was CD4+ T cells from PBMCs. These receptors were obtained from a human donor with multiple sclerosis. The CDR3 runs from the conserved cysteine through the conserved F or W.

j_gene: TRBJ2-1
v_gene: TRBV6-6
CDR3aa: CASSLGLDGEQFF

j_gene: TRBJ2-6
v_gene: TRBV3-1
CDR3aa: CASSQAWGAGANVLTF

j_gene: TRBJ2-1
v_gene: TRBV18
CDR3aa: CASSPRPGVLDSYNEQFF

j_gene: TRBJ1-1
v_gene: TRBV4-1
CDR3aa: CASTPLREMNTEAFF

j_gene: TRBJ2-3
v_gene: TRBV3-1
CDR3aa: CASSRTSGGARDTQYF

j_gene: TRBJ2-4
v_gene: TRBV29-1
CDR3aa: CSVVAVAKNIQYF

j_gene: TRBJ1-6
v_gene: TRBV20-1
CDR3aa: CSARDLRGAGTNSPLHF

j_gene: TRBJ2-3
v_gene: TRBV3-1
CDR3aa: CASSQSYTDTQYF

j_gene: TRBJ2-3
v_gene: TRBV7-3
CDR3aa: CASSQPGQGSDTQYF

j_gene: TRBJ2-7
v_gene: TRBV4-2
CDR3aa: CASSHLGTDIEQYF

j_gene: TRBJ2-7
v_gene: TRBV30
CDR3aa: CAWSRTTGGYEQYF

j_gene: TRBJ1-5
v_gene: TRBV9
CDR3aa: CASSVGTGFGQPQHF

j_gene: TRBJ1-1
v_gene: TRBV2
CDR3aa: CASIHGAGTEAFF

j_gene: TRBJ2-5
v_gene: TRBV29-1
CDR3aa: CSLAEGPETQYF

j_gene: TRBJ1-1
v_gene: TRBV5-6
CDR3aa: CASTGQLNTEAFF

j_gene: TRBJ2-6
v_gene: TRBV27
CDR3aa: CASSIGLAGVSGANVLTF

j_gene: TRBJ2-1
v_gene: TRBV20-1
CDR3aa: CSARETGQIEQFF

j_gene: TRBJ2-7
v_gene: TRBV25-1
CDR3aa: CATNPFGTVSEQYF

j_gene: TRBJ2-7
v_gene: TRBV29-1
CDR3aa: CSVEDHFRGYEQYF

j_gene: TRBJ2-1
v_gene: TRBV29-1
CDR3aa: CSSVLGQGNEQFF

j_gene: TRBJ1-6
v_gene: TRBV20-1
CDR3aa: CSARSHADSPLHF

j_gene: TRBJ2-3
v_gene: TRBV6-4
CDR3aa: CASSAASGGATDTQYF

j_gene: TRBJ2-5
v_gene: TRBV11-3
CDR3aa: CASSGDAGQETQYF

j_gene: TRBJ1-5
v_gene: TRBV19
CDR3aa: CATTSGPGYQPQHF

j_gene: TRBJ2-5
v_gene: TRBV25-1
CDR3aa: CASSNLWTQYF

j_gene: TRBJ2-7
v_gene: TRBV29-1
CDR3aa: CSVEKTGALTYEQYF

j_gene: TRBJ1-1
v_gene: TRBV29-1
CDR3aa: CSVGMIGTEAFF

j_gene: TRBJ2-3
v_gene: TRBV5-1
CDR3aa: CASRTLESTDTQYF

j_gene: TRBJ1-2
v_gene: TRBV15
CDR3aa: CATQGARGYTF

j_gene: TRBJ2-5
v_gene: TRBV28
CDR3aa: CASRDTLVPPYF

j_gene: TRBJ2-6
v_gene: TRBV30
CDR3aa: CAFRGGNGANVLTF

j_gene: TRBJ1-2
v_gene: TRBV2
CDR3aa: CASSEEVGYGYTF

j_gene: TRBJ2-7
v_gene: TRBV2
CDR3aa: CASSGIHAYEQYF

j_gene: TRBJ1-1
v_gene: TRBV5-6
CDR3aa: CASSLRDRVPEAFF

j_gene: TRBJ2-1
v_gene: TRBV7-2
CDR3aa: CASRYDRSSLNEQFF

j_gene: TRBJ2-7
v_gene: TRBV4-3
CDR3aa: CASSQEGRGNYEQYF

j_gene: TRBJ1-2
v_gene: TRBV15
CDR3aa: CATSRGDMGYGYTF